Listed here are 16 T cell receptor beta chains from one sample, sequenced in a study of identifying expanded T cells in peripheral blood. Method: immunoSEQ multiplex PCR; TCRdb's copy keeps in-frame clones and lacks some. The repertoire includes about 100,000 clones, approximately 86% of them detected once, and 5.6% sits in the top ten. Sequencing used blood. All receptors come from a person aged 18-70 years in good health.

The chain links TRBV6-5 to TRBJ2-3, with 8 bases that match TRBD1. Looked up from germline, CDR1 is MNHEY and CDR2 is SVGAGI. This CDR3 has 13 amino acids. The V gene end was trimmed by 4 bases and the J gene end by 6 bases; junction bases not matched to a gene: 3. The CDR3 DNA reads as TGTGCCAGCAGTTCTTACAGGGGGGATACGCAGTATTTT. This encodes CASSSYRGDTQYF.

This clone was detected a few times. The chain has TRBV2 and TRBJ2-3; no reliable D call. Looked up from germline, CDR1 is SNHLY and CDR2 is FYNNEI. The CDR3 extends over 15 amino acids. Deletions cut 4 bases from V and 6 bases from J, with 17 bases between. The CDR3, as DNA: TGTGCCAGCAGTGGGTTTAGCAATACGTGGGATACGCAGTATTTT. It specifies CASSGFSNTWDTQYF.

V usage is TRBV25-1 and J usage is TRBJ1-4; D call uncertain. The CDR3 is made up of 15 amino acids. Per germline, CDR1 MGHDK and CDR2 SYGVNS. Trimming took 4 bases from V and 0 from J, leaving 9 bases between them. CDR3 loop: CASSAGSSTNEKLFF. DNA of the CDR3: TGTGCCAGCAGTGCCGGGAGCTCAACTAATGAAAAACTGTTTTTT.

The J gene is TRBJ1-2, the V gene TRBV11-2; 12 positions match TRBD1. CDR1 is SGHAT, CDR2 FQNNGV, per germline. With 4 bases clipped from V and 3 bases from J, the junction kept 12 bases outside the gene matches. The CDR3 is 18 amino acids. The CDR3 sequence is CASSSLRRDRGPYYGYTF. CDR3 nucleotide sequence: TGTGCCAGCAGCTCCCTCCGGAGGGACAGGGGGCCCTACTATGGCTACACCTTC.

The chain is built from TRBV12-5 and TRBJ1-2; D may be TRBD1 (5 bases). The germline V and J ends were trimmed by 0 bases and 8 bases, with 7 bases remaining between them. Germline V lookup: CDR1 LGHNT, CDR2 FRNRAP. The CDR3 spans 12 residues. CDR3 sequence reads: CASGLVRGGYTF. The CDR3 nucleotides read TGTGCTAGTGGTTTGGTAAGGGGAGGCTACACCTTC.

This clone was found once. This chain connects TRBV2 to TRBJ1-6, with D hard to call. V lost 7 bases and J lost 10, with 17 bases in between. The CDR3 has 14 amino acids. Germline V gene data show CDR1 as SNHLY and CDR2 as FYNNEI. The CDR3 sequence: CASKAQAGKSPLHF. CDR3 coding DNA: TGTGCCAGCAAAGCCCAGGCAGGAAAGTCACCCCTCCACTTT.

CDR3 sequence: CASRPGRLNTEAFF. CDR3 bases: TGTGCCAGCAGGCCCGGCCGATTGAACACTGAAGCTTTCTTT. This chain connects TRBV6-5 to TRBJ1-1; D is unresolved. The V gene's germline CDR1 is MNHEY and CDR2 SVGAGI. V was cut by 6 bases and J by 0 bases, with 11 bases left in between. This CDR3 has 14 residues.

The count of this clone is one. The rearrangement joins TRBV15 to TRBJ2-7; no clear D gene. The germline V gene encodes CDR1 LNHNV and CDR2 YYDKDF (reference sequence). Trimming left V 0 bases short and J 0 bases short, with 9 bases between. This CDR3 has 15 residues. The CDR3 spells CATSRDAQSSYEQYF. The CDR3 nucleotides read TGTGCCACCAGCAGAGATGCCCAGAGCTCCTACGAGCAGTACTTC. The full variable domain, in which reference TRBV15 and TRBJ2-7 provide the parts outside the CDR3, is DAMVIQNPRYQVTQFGKPVTLSCSQTLNHNVMYWYQQKSSQAPKLLFHYYDKDFNNEADTPDNFQSRRPNTSFCFLDIRSPGLGDTAMYLCATSRDAQSSYEQYFGPGTRLTVT.

The chain carries TRBV7-2 and TRBJ2-7; weak D call: TRBD2 (5 bases). CDR1 and CDR2 (germline): SGHTA, FQGNSA. V gave up 5 bases and J gave up 4 bases, with 9 bases separating them. The CDR3 is 12 amino acids. CDR3 bases: TGTGCCAGCAGCCTTCGGGGATACGAGCAGTACTTC. It translates to CASSLRGYEQYF. Based on the CDR3 plus reference TRBV7-2 and TRBJ2-7, the full variable domain is GAGVSQSPSNKVTEKGKDVELRCDPISGHTALYWYRQSLGQGLEFLIYFQGNSAPDKSGLPSDRFSAERTGGSVSTLTIQRTQQEDSAVYLCASSLRGYEQYFGPGTRLTVT.

This clone was seen a handful of times. The genes are TRBV6-5 and TRBJ1-6, with D possibly TRBD1 on 5 matching bases. The CDR3 runs 14 residues. V was cut by 6 bases and J by 14 bases, with 20 bases left in between. Per germline, CDR1 MNHEY and CDR2 SVGAGI. The CDR3 coding sequence is TGTGCCAGCAGCGACACACAGGTTCCTCCGACCCTCCACTTT. Protein product: CASSDTQVPPTLHF.

This clone was seen a handful of times. This CDR3 reads CAWSGLRGGTEAFF. In nucleotides, the CDR3 is TGTGCCTGGAGTGGCTTGAGAGGGGGCACTGAAGCTTTCTTT. The gene calls are TRBV30 and TRBJ1-1, with D tentatively TRBD1 (6 bases). CDR1 and CDR2 from the germline V gene are GTSNPN and SVGIG (reference sequence). CDR3 length equals 14 residues. Trimming left V 1 base short and J 4 bases short, with 13 bases between.

In its sample, this clone was seen once. The chain combines TRBV7-2 with TRBJ2-3; D call uncertain. The CDR3 runs to 14 residues. CDR1 and CDR2 from the germline V gene are SGHTA and FQGNSA. Trimming took 1 base from V and 5 from J, leaving 10 bases between them. CDR3 loop: CASSLDWTRDTQYF. DNA of the CDR3: TGTGCCAGCAGCTTAGATTGGACCAGAGATACGCAGTATTTT.

V is TRBV19 and J is TRBJ1-2; D may be TRBD1 (6 bases). The V end was cut by 6 bases, the J end by 4 bases, with 12 bases between. CDR3 length: 13 amino acids. CDR1 is LNHDA, CDR2 SQIVND, per germline (reference sequence). CDR3 region: CASREGGGYGYTF. In DNA, the CDR3 is TGTGCCAGTAGGGAAGGGGGAGGCTATGGCTACACCTTC.

This chain connects TRBV18 to TRBJ2-7; the match to TRBD2 covers 9 bases. V lost 3 bases, J lost 3 bases, and 9 bases stayed unmatched. Per germline, CDR1 KGHSH and CDR2 LQKENI. The CDR3 loop spans 16 amino acids. The chain's CDR3 is CASSPLPSGAIYEQYF. CDR3 nucleotide sequence: TGTGCCAGCTCACCTCTGCCTAGCGGGGCCATCTACGAGCAGTACTTC.

The chain carries TRBV11-3 and TRBJ1-1; D remains ambiguous. In germline, CDR1 is SGHNT, CDR2 YENEEA. CDR3 length equals 15 residues. With 5 bases removed from V and 3 bases from J, the gap between germline ends came to 16 bases. CDR3 DNA: TGTGCCAGCAGCCCGGGAAGCGCCGGGGACACTGAAGCTTTCTTT. It is translated as CASSPGSAGDTEAFF.

The rearrangement joins TRBV30 to TRBJ1-1; the D is unclear. The CDR3 covers 12 residues. Germline loops: CDR1 GTSNPN, CDR2 SVGIG (reference sequence). V was shortened by 0 bases and J by 5 bases, with 7 bases between the two germline ends. The CDR3 DNA follows: TGTGCCTGGAGTGTAATGGGAACTGAAGCTTTCTTT. Translation: CAWSVMGTEAFF.